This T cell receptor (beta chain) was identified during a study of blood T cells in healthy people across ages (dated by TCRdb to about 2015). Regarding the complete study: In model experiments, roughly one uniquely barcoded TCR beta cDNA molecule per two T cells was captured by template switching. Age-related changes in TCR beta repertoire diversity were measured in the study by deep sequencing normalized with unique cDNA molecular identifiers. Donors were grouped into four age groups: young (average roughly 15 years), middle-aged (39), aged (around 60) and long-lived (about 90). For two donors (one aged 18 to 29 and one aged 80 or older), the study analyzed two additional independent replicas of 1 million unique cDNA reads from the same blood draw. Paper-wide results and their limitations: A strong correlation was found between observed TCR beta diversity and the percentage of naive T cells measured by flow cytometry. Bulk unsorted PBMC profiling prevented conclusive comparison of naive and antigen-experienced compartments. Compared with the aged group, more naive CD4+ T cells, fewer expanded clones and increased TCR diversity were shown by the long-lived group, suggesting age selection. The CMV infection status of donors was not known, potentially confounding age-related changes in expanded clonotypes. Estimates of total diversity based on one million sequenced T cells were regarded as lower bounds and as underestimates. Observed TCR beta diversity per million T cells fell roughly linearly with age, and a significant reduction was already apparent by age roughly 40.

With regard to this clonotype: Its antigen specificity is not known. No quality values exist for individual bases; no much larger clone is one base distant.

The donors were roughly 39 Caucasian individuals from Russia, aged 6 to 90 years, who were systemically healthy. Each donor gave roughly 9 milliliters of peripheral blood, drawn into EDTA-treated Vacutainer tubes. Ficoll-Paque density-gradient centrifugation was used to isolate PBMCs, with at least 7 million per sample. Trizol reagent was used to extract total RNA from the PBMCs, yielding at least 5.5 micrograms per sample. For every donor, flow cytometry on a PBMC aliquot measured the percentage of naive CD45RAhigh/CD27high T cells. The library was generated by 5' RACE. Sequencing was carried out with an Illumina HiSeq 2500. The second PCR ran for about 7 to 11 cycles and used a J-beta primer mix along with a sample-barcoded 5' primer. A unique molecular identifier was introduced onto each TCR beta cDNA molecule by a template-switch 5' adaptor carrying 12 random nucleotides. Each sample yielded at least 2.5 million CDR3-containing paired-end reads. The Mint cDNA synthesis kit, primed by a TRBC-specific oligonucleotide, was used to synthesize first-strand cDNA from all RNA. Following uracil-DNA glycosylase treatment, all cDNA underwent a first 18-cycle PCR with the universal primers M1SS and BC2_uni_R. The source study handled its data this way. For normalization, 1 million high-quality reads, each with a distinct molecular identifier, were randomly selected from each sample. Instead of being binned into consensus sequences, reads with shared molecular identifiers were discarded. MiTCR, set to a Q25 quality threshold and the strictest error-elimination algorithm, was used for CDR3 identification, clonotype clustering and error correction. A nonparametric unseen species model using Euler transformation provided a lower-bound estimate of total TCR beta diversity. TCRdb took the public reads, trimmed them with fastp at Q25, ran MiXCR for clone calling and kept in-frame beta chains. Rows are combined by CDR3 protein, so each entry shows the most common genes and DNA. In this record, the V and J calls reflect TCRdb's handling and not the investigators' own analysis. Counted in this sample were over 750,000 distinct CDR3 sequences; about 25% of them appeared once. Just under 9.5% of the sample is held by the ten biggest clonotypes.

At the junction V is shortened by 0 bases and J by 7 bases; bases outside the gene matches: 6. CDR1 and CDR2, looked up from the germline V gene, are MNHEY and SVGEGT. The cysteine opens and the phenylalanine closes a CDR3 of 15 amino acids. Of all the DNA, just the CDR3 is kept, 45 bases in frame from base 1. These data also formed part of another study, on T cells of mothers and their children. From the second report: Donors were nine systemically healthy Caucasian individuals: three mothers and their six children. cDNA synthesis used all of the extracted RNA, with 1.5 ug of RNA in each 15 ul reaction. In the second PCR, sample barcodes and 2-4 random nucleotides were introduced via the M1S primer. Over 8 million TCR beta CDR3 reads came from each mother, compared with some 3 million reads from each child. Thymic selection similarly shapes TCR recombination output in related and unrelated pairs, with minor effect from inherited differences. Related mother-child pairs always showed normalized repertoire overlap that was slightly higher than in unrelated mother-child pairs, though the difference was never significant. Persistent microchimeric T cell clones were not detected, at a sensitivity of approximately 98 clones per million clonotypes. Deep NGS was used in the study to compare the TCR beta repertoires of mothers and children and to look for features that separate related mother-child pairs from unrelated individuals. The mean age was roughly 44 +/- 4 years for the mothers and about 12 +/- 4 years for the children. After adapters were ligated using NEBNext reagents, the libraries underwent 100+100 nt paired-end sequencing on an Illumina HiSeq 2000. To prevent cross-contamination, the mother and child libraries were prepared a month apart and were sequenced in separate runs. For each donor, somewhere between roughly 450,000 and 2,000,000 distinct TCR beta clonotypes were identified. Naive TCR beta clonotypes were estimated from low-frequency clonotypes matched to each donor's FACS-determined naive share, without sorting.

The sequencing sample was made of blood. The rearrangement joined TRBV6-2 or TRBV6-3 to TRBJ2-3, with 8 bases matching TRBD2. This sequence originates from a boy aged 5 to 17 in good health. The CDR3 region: CASSYSRLAPNTQYF. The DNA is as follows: TGTGCCAGCAGTTACTCGAGACTAGCGCCTAATACGCAGTATTTT.